This T cell receptor (beta chain) originates from a study of T cell repertoires in ileal Crohn's disease. Libraries were prepared by immunoSEQ multiplex PCR; TCRdb keeps only in-frame clonotypes and omits some of them. The table lists around 8,600 clones, roughly four fifths of them singletons. Germline V gene data show CDR1 as MGHRA and CDR2 as YSYEKL. V trimming: 0 bases; J trimming: 8 bases; junction bases outside the gene matches: 17. The CDR3 loop spans 18 amino acids. Sample: ileal tissue. V and J are TRBV4-1 and TRBJ2-5; TRBD1 matches at 8 bases. The clonotype originates from an adult with Crohn's disease. CDR3 sequence (DNA): TGCGCCAGCAGCCAAGAGAGAAGGGGACAGGATCCCCTCGATACCCAGTACTTC. This encodes CASSQERRGQDPLDTQYF.